The 27 T cell receptor beta chains presented below share a single source sample, sequenced in a study of T-cell memory formation after mild COVID-19. TCRdb used MiXCR to reprocess the 5' RACE reads, holding one entry per CDR3 protein. Here the sample spans about 190,000 distinct CDR3 sequences, approximately 20% being singletons. Input material: PBMCs or a T cell subset sorted from them (not recorded which). The receptor source for this set is an adult woman who had mild COVID-19 (a few samples of this study predate the infection). Cell type and time point are not known.

This clonotype was counted a few times. The chain employs TRBV10-2 and TRBJ2-5; 9 bases line up with TRBD1. Germline V gene lookup returns CDR1 WSHSY and CDR2 SAAADI. The CDR3 consists of 15 residues. V lost 6 bases and J lost 5; bases outside the gene matches: 10. The CDR3: CASSQGQGTVETQYF. The DNA for the CDR3 is TGCGCCAGCAGCCAGGGACAGGGTACGGTGGAGACCCAGTACTTC.

This clonotype has a handful of counts. V gene TRBV5-6 combines with J gene TRBJ1-3; possible D gene TRBD1, 5 bases. Germline-derived CDR1 and CDR2 are SGHDT and YYEEEE. The CDR3 consists of 14 residues. Trimming stripped 1 base from V and 1 base from J, with 6 bases between. The CDR3 nucleotides read TGTGCCAGCAGCTTGAGGGGATCTGGAAACACCATATATTTT. This translates into CASSLRGSGNTIYF.

This clonotype was counted many times. The V gene is TRBV5-1, the J gene TRBJ2-1; either TRBD1 or TRBD2 may fit D (5 bases each). Germline V gives CDR1 SGHRS, CDR2 YFSETQ. The CDR3 runs 15 residues. V shed 0 bases and J shed 4 bases, with 11 bases lying between them. The chain's CDR3 is CASSLEGERYNEQFF. The CDR3, as DNA: TGCGCCAGCAGCTTGGAAGGGGAGCGTTACAATGAGCAGTTCTTC. Full variable domain (missing parts from reference TRBV5-1 and TRBJ2-1): KAGVTQTPRYLIKTRGQQVTLSCSPISGHRSVSWYQQTPGQGLQFLFEYFSETQRNKGNFPGRFSGRQFSNSRSEMNVSTLELGDSALYLCASSLEGERYNEQFFGPGTRLTVL.

CDR3 in amino acids: CASSPPQEDTIYF. The CDR3 DNA reads as TGTGCCAGCAGCCCTCCCCAAGAGGACACCATATATTTT. This sequence joins TRBV7-8 and TRBJ1-3; D ambiguous. V dropped 5 bases and J dropped 8 bases, with 13 bases sitting between them. The CDR3 has 13 amino acids. Germline CDR1 reads SGHVS; CDR2 reads FQNEAQ.

This clonotype was counted between two and nine times. The chain recombines TRBV12-3 or TRBV12-4 with TRBJ1-6; D not certain. Trimming left V 6 bases short and J 9 bases short, with 12 bases between. This CDR3 spans 13 amino acids. The CDR3 DNA reads as TGTGCCAGCAGGGTCGGGATGGGTTCACCCCTCCACTTT. Its translation is CASRVGMGSPLHF.

This clonotype was picked up one time. The CDR3 does not end in the conserved phenylalanine or tryptophan, so this is likely a read error. The DNA is omitted, as the CDR3 cannot be located on it reliably, and the CDR3 follows TCRdb's listing. The chain carries TRBV7-9 and TRBJ2-5. Counting both end residues, the CDR3 totals 9 amino acids. Germline assignment: CDR1 SEHNR and CDR2 FQNEAQ (reference sequence). CDR3 in amino acids: CASSLYEVV.

The chain carries TRBV20-1 and TRBJ1-6, with 11 bases matching TRBD1. Germline CDR1 reads DFQATT; CDR2 reads SNEGSKA (reference sequence). This CDR3 region has 15 residues. The V and J ends lost 3 bases and 10 bases, in that order; junction bases with no gene match: 8. This chain's CDR3 is CSASRDRGKGSPLHF. CDR3 nucleotides: TGCAGTGCTAGTAGGGACAGGGGGAAGGGGTCACCCCTCCACTTT.

The chain uses TRBV27 and TRBJ2-2, with TRBD2 matching over 8 bases. The CDR3 consists of 14 residues. Per germline, CDR1 MNHEY and CDR2 SMNVEV (reference sequence). V lost 5 bases, J lost 5 bases, and 4 bases stayed unmatched. CDR3 residues: CASSLRLATGELFF. The CDR3 DNA reads as TGTGCCAGCAGTCTCCGACTAGCGACCGGGGAGCTGTTTTTT.

This chain uses TRBV7-3 with TRBJ2-2; 10 nucleotides line up with TRBD1. The V gene end was trimmed by 4 bases and the J gene end by 5 bases; junction bases not matched to a gene: 7. The CDR3 has 16 residues. Germline assignment: CDR1 SGHTA and CDR2 FQGTGA. CDR3 loop: CASSSRTGGVTGELFF. The CDR3, as DNA: TGTGCCAGCAGCTCTCGGACAGGGGGTGTAACCGGGGAGCTGTTTTTT.

A few counts support this clonotype. V gene TRBV12-5 combines with J gene TRBJ2-3, with a tentative D call TRBD1 (5 bases). The germline V gene has CDR1 LGHNT and CDR2 FRNRAP. CDR3 size: 12 residues. Trimming removed 3 bases at V and 8 bases at J, with 9 bases between. CDR3: CASGLGQGTQYF. CDR3 in DNA: TGTGCTAGTGGTTTAGGTCAGGGTACGCAGTATTTT.

The chain combines TRBV20-1 with TRBJ1-2; no definite D call. V was trimmed by 7 bases and J by 2 bases, leaving 11 bases between them. CDR3 length: 12 amino acids. Germline V gene sequence: CDR1 DFQATT, CDR2 SNEGSKA (reference sequence). CDR3 region: CSVRDGNYGYTF. In nucleotides, the CDR3 is TGCAGTGTAAGAGACGGCAACTATGGCTACACCTTC.

The chain recombines TRBV2 with TRBJ1-2; a weak D match, TRBD1 (5 bases). Germline-derived CDR1 and CDR2 are SNHLY and FYNNEI. Trimming removed 6 bases from V and 2 bases from J, with 16 bases in between. This CDR3 has 15 residues. CDR3 nucleotide sequence: TGTGCCAGCAGCCCGTCGACAGTTGCCAACTATGGCTACACCTTC. Translated: CASSPSTVANYGYTF.

This clonotype occurred many times. This chain joins TRBV12-3 or TRBV12-4 and TRBJ1-2; 7 bases align to TRBD1. There are 14 residues in the CDR3. With V trimmed by 5 bases and J by 2 bases, 5 bases remained unmatched. CDR3 nucleotide sequence: TGTGCCAGCAGTCCGATGACAGGGAACTATGGCTACACCTTC. Translation gives CASSPMTGNYGYTF.

This chain connects TRBV11-2 to TRBJ2-5; D perhaps matches TRBD2 (6 bases). V lost 4 bases to trimming and J lost 2 bases, with 8 bases between them. This CDR3 comprises 13 residues. From germline, CDR1 is SGHAT and CDR2 FQNNGV. CDR3 loop: CASSWGLQETQYF. CDR3 sequence (DNA): TGTGCCAGCAGCTGGGGACTTCAAGAGACCCAGTACTTC.

This clonotype appeared a few times. The V and J genes are TRBV15 and TRBJ2-4; D may be TRBD1 (6 bases). This CDR3 has 16 amino acids. The V gene's germline CDR1 is LNHNV and CDR2 YYDKDF (reference sequence). V shed 0 bases and J shed 3 bases, with 12 bases lying between them. CDR3 sequence reads: CATSRESRTVKNIQYF. The CDR3 coding sequence is TGTGCCACCAGCAGAGAAAGTAGGACAGTCAAAAACATTCAGTACTTC. The whole variable domain, remainder taken from reference TRBV15 and TRBJ2-4, is DAMVIQNPRYQVTQFGKPVTLSCSQTLNHNVMYWYQQKSSQAPKLLFHYYDKDFNNEADTPDNFQSRRPNTSFCFLDIRSPGLGDTAMYLCATSRESRTVKNIQYFGAGTRLSVL.

The chain couples TRBV11-3 to TRBJ2-3; D remains ambiguous. The CDR3 consists of 12 residues. Trimming shortened V by 3 bases and J by 5 bases, and 6 bases separated the two germline ends. Germline V gene sequence: CDR1 SGHNT, CDR2 YENEEA. In DNA, the CDR3 is TGTGCCAGCAGCTTTACGCGAGATACGCAGTATTTT. Its translation is CASSFTRDTQYF.

The chain recombines TRBV6-2 or TRBV6-3 with TRBJ2-5; D gene ambiguous. V was pared by 6 bases and J by 5 bases, with 13 bases between. Per germline, CDR1 MNHEY and CDR2 SVGEGT. The CDR3 has 13 amino acids. CDR3 sequence: CASSSFLGETQYF. The CDR3 DNA is TGTGCCAGCAGCTCTTTTCTAGGGGAGACCCAGTACTTC.

V usage is TRBV2 and J usage is TRBJ2-2; D gene uncertain. The V gene lost 5 bases and the J gene lost 1 base, with 17 bases spanning the gap. There are 17 residues in the CDR3. Per the germline V gene, CDR1 is SNHLY and CDR2 is FYNNEI. CDR3 nucleotides: TGTGCCAGCAGTCAACCCCTGGGCGGAGAGAACACCGGGGAGCTGTTTTTT. This sequence encodes CASSQPLGGENTGELFF.

This clonotype showed up many times. The J gene is TRBJ2-3, the V gene TRBV12-3 or TRBV12-4; D is perhaps TRBD2 (6 bases). Trimming cost V 3 bases and J 1 base, with 8 bases left between them. CDR3 length: 14 residues. The CDR3 region is CASSFQRGTDTQYF. The CDR3 region has the DNA TGTGCCAGCAGTTTTCAGCGGGGCACAGATACGCAGTATTTT.

This clonotype was counted a few times. This chain links TRBV11-2 with TRBJ2-4; 7 nucleotides agree with TRBD1. Germline V gene lookup returns CDR1 SGHAT and CDR2 FQNNGV. This CDR3 contains 14 residues. With V trimmed by 4 bases and J by 7 bases, 7 bases remained unmatched. The CDR3 is CASSSRDSKNIQYF. In DNA form, the CDR3 reads TGTGCCAGCAGCTCCCGGGACAGTAAGAACATTCAGTACTTC. The full variable domain, in which reference TRBV11-2 and TRBJ2-4 provide the parts outside the CDR3, is EAGVAQSPRYKIIEKRQSVAFWCNPISGHATLYWYQQILGQGPKLLIQFQNNGVVDDSQLPKDRFSAERLKGVDSTLKIQPAKLEDSAVYLCASSSRDSKNIQYFGAGTRLSVL.

The CDR3 DNA reads TGTGCCATCAGTGCGTTAGACCCTGGCTTAGGGAACACTGAAGCTTTCTTT. It codes for CAISALDPGLGNTEAFF. This chain connects TRBV10-3 to TRBJ1-1; D gene ambiguous. Germline loops: CDR1 ENHRY, CDR2 SYGVKD. CDR3 length: 17 amino acids. Trimming stripped 4 bases from V and 1 base from J, with 19 bases between.

The chain is built from TRBV7-9 and TRBJ1-1; D is unresolved. Germline CDR1 is SEHNR and CDR2 is FQNEAQ (reference sequence). This CDR3 has 13 amino acids. V was pared by 2 bases and J by 1 base, with 5 bases between. As DNA, the CDR3 is TGTGCCAGCAGCTTAAGATGGAACACTGAAGCTTTCTTT. This translates into CASSLRWNTEAFF.

The V call is TRBV7-2, the J call TRBJ2-1; D is unresolved. The germline V gene encodes CDR1 SGHTA and CDR2 FQGNSA. The CDR3 has 13 amino acids. V was clipped by 1 base and J by 10 bases, with 11 bases between them. The CDR3 bases are TGTGCCAGCAGCTTAGATTGGCTCCCCGAGCAGTTCTTC. This encodes CASSLDWLPEQFF. Full variable domain (rest looked up from reference TRBV7-2 and TRBJ2-1): GAGVSQSPSNKVTEKGKDVELRCDPISGHTALYWYRQSLGQGLEFLIYFQGNSAPDKSGLPSDRFSAERTGGSVSTLTIQRTQQEDSAVYLCASSLDWLPEQFFGPGTRLTVL.

This clonotype has more than one count but fewer than ten. This chain connects TRBV5-1 to TRBJ2-1, with D maybe TRBD2 (5 bases). CDR3 length: 15 amino acids. Germline CDR1 SGHRS, CDR2 YFSETQ. V lost 3 bases and J 5 bases, leaving 15 bases between the germline ends. CDR3 coding DNA: TGCGCCAGCAGCTCCGGACTCCCGAACCACAATGAGCAGTTCTTC. The encoded protein is CASSSGLPNHNEQFF.

There are many counts of this clonotype. The gene calls are TRBV29-1 and TRBJ2-5; perhaps TRBD2 as D (7 bases). This CDR3 region has 15 residues. Trimming stripped 7 bases from V and 1 base from J, with 19 bases between. CDR1 and CDR2 from the germline V gene are SQVTM and ANQGSEA. CDR3 amino acids: CSAKGGAKGQETQYF. Written as DNA, the CDR3 is TGCAGCGCAAAGGGGGGGGCAAAAGGCCAAGAGACCCAGTACTTC.

The chain links TRBV3-1 to TRBJ1-1; D gene unclear. Germline V gene data show CDR1 as LGHDT and CDR2 as YNNKEL (reference sequence). The CDR3 is 11 amino acids. V lost 8 bases and J lost 6, with 10 bases in between. The CDR3 is CASRSGAEAFF. The CDR3 DNA reads as TGTGCCAGCCGGAGTGGCGCTGAAGCTTTCTTT.

The V and J genes are TRBV4-1 and TRBJ2-3; TRBD1 matches 7 bases. After removal of 1 base from V and 0 bases from J, the junction contained 1 base not matched to a gene. CDR1 MGHRA and CDR2 YSYEKL come from the germline V gene. The CDR3 is made up of 15 amino acids. CDR3 bases: TGCGCCAGCAGCCAAGCGGGACAGAGCACAGATACGCAGTATTTT. This sequence encodes CASSQAGQSTDTQYF.